These 18 T cell receptor beta chains originate from one sample sequenced in a study of CD8 T cells in Susac syndrome. RNA was extracted with the RNeasy kit, and a quantity of about 0.45 to 1 ug was reverse transcribed using random hexamers. TCRdb re-called the immunoSEQ multiplex PCR reads through MiXCR, storing one row per CDR3 protein. The table has about 130,000 distinct CDR3 sequences, approximately 89% seen once; the top ten hold around 0.24%. Sample: CD8+ T cells from PBMCs. Receptor source: a human donor with multiple sclerosis.

The rearrangement joins TRBV6-1 to TRBJ1-2, with 11 bases lining up with TRBD1. This CDR3 has 19 residues. The germline V gene has CDR1 MNHNS and CDR2 SASEGT. The trim removed 2 bases at V and 4 bases at J, leaving 15 bases unmatched. The CDR3 loop reads CASSENEWDRGTYSYGYTF. The CDR3 nucleotides read TGTGCCAGCAGTGAAAATGAGTGGGACAGGGGGACCTATTCCTATGGCTACACCTTC.

The V and J genes are TRBV28 and TRBJ2-3; 10 bases are a match to TRBD2. Trimming at V came to 5 bases and at J to 2 bases, leaving 4 bases not matched to a gene. The CDR3 sequence is 15 residues long. Germline V gene data show CDR1 as MDHEN and CDR2 as SYDVKM. The CDR3 nucleotides read TGTGCCAGCAGTCGACTAGCGGGTCTCACAGATACGCAGTATTTT. Encoded protein: CASSRLAGLTDTQYF.

This chain links TRBV2 with TRBJ2-5; D ambiguous. V was clipped by 7 bases and J by 0 bases, with 6 bases between them. Germline V gene lookup returns CDR1 SNHLY and CDR2 FYNNEI. There are 12 residues in the CDR3. The CDR3 sequence is CASIADQETQYF. DNA of the CDR3: TGTGCCAGCATTGCGGACCAAGAGACCCAGTACTTC.

The gene calls are TRBV30 and TRBJ2-2, with 11 bases fitting TRBD1. With 5 bases clipped from V and 3 bases from J, the junction kept 2 bases outside the gene matches. CDR1 and CDR2 (germline): GTSNPN, SVGIG (reference sequence). The CDR3 is 14 amino acids. The CDR3 here is CAWGGQGDTGELFF. CDR3 DNA sequence: TGTGCCTGGGGGGGACAGGGGGACACCGGGGAGCTGTTTTTT.

The chain combines TRBV30 with TRBJ1-1; D gene unclear. The CDR3 sequence is 10 residues long. The V gene lost 3 bases and the J gene lost 5 bases, with 4 bases spanning the gap. Germline assignment: CDR1 GTSNPN and CDR2 SVGIG (reference sequence). Written as DNA, the CDR3 is TGTGCCTGGAGCGGGACTGAAGCTTTCTTT. This sequence encodes CAWSGTEAFF.

The chain has TRBV7-6 and TRBJ2-1; 8 bases line up with TRBD2. Per the germline V gene, CDR1 is SGHVS and CDR2 is FNYEAQ. V shed 3 bases, J shed 6 bases, and the junction held 13 bases outside the gene matches. CDR3 length: 17 residues. The CDR3 nucleotides read TGTGCCAGCAGCTTTGGAAGAAGCGGGAGAATCGGCAATGAGCAGTTCTTC. Its translation: CASSFGRSGRIGNEQFF.

The gene calls are TRBV12-3 or TRBV12-4 and TRBJ2-5; D may be TRBD1 (6 bases). CDR3 length: 13 amino acids. V shed 4 bases and J shed 3 bases, with 9 bases lying between them. CDR3 residues: CASSSGEEETQYF. The CDR3 DNA reads TGTGCCAGCAGTTCAGGGGAAGAAGAGACCCAGTACTTC.

The chain links TRBV9 to TRBJ2-1; 14 positions match TRBD2. There are 15 residues in the CDR3. In germline, CDR1 is SGDLS, CDR2 YYNGEE. Trimming removed 4 bases from V and 9 bases from J; junction bases left unmatched: 6. DNA of the CDR3: TGTGCCAGCAGCTTCGGGGGGACTAGCGGGAGTGAGCAGTTCTTC. Amino acid sequence: CASSFGGTSGSEQFF.

This clonotype was observed a few times. This sequence joins TRBV7-9 and TRBJ2-1; D may correspond to TRBD1 or TRBD2 (5 bases each). Germline assignment: CDR1 SEHNR and CDR2 FQNEAQ (reference sequence). The CDR3 totals 13 residues. Trimming cost V 3 bases and J 8 bases, with 11 bases left between them. The CDR3 coding sequence is TGTGCCAGCAGCTTGAGGGGTCTGGATGAGCAGTTCTTC. Protein sequence: CASSLRGLDEQFF.

J is TRBJ1-1 and V is TRBV29-1, with a tentative D call TRBD1 (5 bases). This CDR3 contains 12 residues. CDR1 and CDR2 (germline): SQVTM, ANQGSEA. V lost 1 base, J lost 11 bases, and 14 bases lay in between. CDR3 in amino acids: CSVEGTGGMAFF. DNA for the CDR3: TGCAGCGTTGAAGGGACCGGGGGAATGGCTTTCTTT.

This clonotype was observed a single time. CDR3 residues: CASSPPTGPPGANVLTF. The CDR3 DNA reads as TGTGCCAGCAGTCCTCCCACCGGGCCACCTGGGGCCAACGTCCTGACTTTC. This rearrangement joins TRBV5-5 to TRBJ2-6; no firm D call. Germline CDR1 and CDR2: SGHKS and YYEKEE (reference sequence). The CDR3 spans 17 residues. V was pared by 5 bases and J by 2 bases, with 17 bases between.

This clonotype came up once. V and J are TRBV27 and TRBJ2-7; 9 positions match TRBD2. Germline CDR1 reads MNHEY; CDR2 reads SMNVEV (reference sequence). Trimming at V came to 0 bases and at J to 0 bases, leaving 3 bases not matched to a gene. CDR3 length: 16 residues. CDR3 coding DNA: TGTGCCAGCAGTTTATCTGCGGGAGGGAGCTCCTACGAGCAGTACTTC. It yields the protein CASSLSAGGSSYEQYF.

The gene calls are TRBV9 and TRBJ2-7, with TRBD1 matching over 7 bases. The CDR3 totals 14 residues. The V gene end was trimmed by 4 bases and the J gene end by 0 bases; junction bases not matched to a gene: 4. The V gene's germline CDR1 is SGDLS and CDR2 YYNGEE. The CDR3, as DNA: TGTGCCAGCAGCTCAGGGGGAGACTCCTACGAGCAGTACTTC. Translating it yields CASSSGGDSYEQYF.

The J gene is TRBJ1-1, the V gene TRBV25-1; D gene ambiguous. The germline gives CDR1 MGHDK, CDR2 SYGVNS. This CDR3 contains 11 residues. Trimming took off 4 bases at V and 5 bases at J, with 5 bases between the two ends. CDR3 sequence reads: CASSVGTEAFF. DNA of the CDR3: TGTGCCAGCAGTGTTGGTACTGAAGCTTTCTTT.

The rearrangement uses TRBV5-8 and TRBJ2-7, with D perhaps assigned TRBD1 or TRBD2 (6 bases each). CDR1 and CDR2 from the germline V gene are SGHTS and YDEGEE. The CDR3 spans 13 residues. V lost 4 bases, J lost 11 bases, and 19 bases lay in between. The CDR3 DNA reads as TGTGCCAGCAGCCTTAGGGGGGAGGATAACAAGTACTTC. This translates into CASSLRGEDNKYF.

CDR3 sequence reads: CASSTRQGANYGYTF. In nucleotides, the CDR3 is TGTGCCAGCAGTACCCGACAGGGGGCAAACTATGGCTACACCTTC. The chain is built from TRBV28 and TRBJ1-2; 10 bases are shared with TRBD1. Trimming cost V 5 bases and J 2 bases; bases outside gene matches: 5. This CDR3 region has 15 residues. CDR1 and CDR2 (germline): MDHEN, SYDVKM.

The genes are TRBV28 and TRBJ2-7, with D perhaps matching TRBD2 (6 bases). Trimming shortened V by 2 bases and J by 2 bases, and 19 bases separated the two germline ends. CDR3 length equals 17 residues. The V gene's germline CDR1 is MDHEN and CDR2 SYDVKM. The CDR3 nucleotides read TGTGCCAGCAGTTTAGTATTTCGGGGCGGGGTCGCCTACGAGCAGTACTTC. Its protein is CASSLVFRGGVAYEQYF.

V and J are TRBV9 and TRBJ2-7; D is possibly TRBD2 (5 bases). V gave up 3 bases and J gave up 3 bases, with 16 bases separating them. The length of the CDR3 is 15 residues. In germline, CDR1 is SGDLS, CDR2 YYNGEE. The CDR3 protein is CASSEGGSLGYEQYF. The CDR3, as DNA: TGTGCCAGCAGCGAGGGTGGGAGCCTGGGCTACGAGCAGTACTTC.